The subject of this entry is one TCR beta chain. After removal of 1 base from V and 0 bases from J, the junction contained 12 bases not matched to a gene. The CDR3 spans 18 residues. Per germline, CDR1 MNHEY and CDR2 SMNVEV (reference sequence). The data were taken from a study of blood T cell repertoires in COVID-19. Profiling relied on immunoSEQ multiplex PCR, and the TCRdb table lists in-frame clones only, not all of them. The profile covers around 120,000 clones, with around 85% appearing a single time and around a fifth taken by the ten largest. This sequence originates from a man in his sixties or seventies with active or convalescent COVID-19. The chain has TRBV27 and TRBJ2-7; 7 bases align to TRBD2. Input material: peripheral blood. The CDR3 nucleotides are TGTGCCAGCAGTTTATGGGCGGGGAGGGACGGCCTCTCCTACGAGCAGTACTTC. Translated, it gives CASSLWAGRDGLSYEQYF.